This T cell receptor (beta chain) was observed in a study of breast tumors, draining lymph nodes, adjacent tissues. V was cut by 4 bases and J by 5 bases, with 17 bases left in between. Germline loops: CDR1 KGHDR, CDR2 SFDVKD. The CDR3 has 16 residues. From the multiplex PCR reads, TCRdb called clonotypes with MiXCR, one entry per CDR3 protein. Of roughly 70,000 distinct CDR3 sequences detected, less than 45% appear once; the ten largest clones hold 8% to 9.5%. The sample taken for sequencing was breast tumor tissue. The rearrangement uses TRBV24-1 and TRBJ1-5, with D possibly TRBD1 on 6 matching bases. The sequence was collected from a female donor with breast cancer. Some clones in this sample may be carry-over from other donors' samples. CDR3 residues: CATSEGGRDGDQPQHF. The CDR3 region has the DNA TGTGCCACCAGTGAAGGGGGGCGGGACGGTGATCAGCCCCAGCATTTT.